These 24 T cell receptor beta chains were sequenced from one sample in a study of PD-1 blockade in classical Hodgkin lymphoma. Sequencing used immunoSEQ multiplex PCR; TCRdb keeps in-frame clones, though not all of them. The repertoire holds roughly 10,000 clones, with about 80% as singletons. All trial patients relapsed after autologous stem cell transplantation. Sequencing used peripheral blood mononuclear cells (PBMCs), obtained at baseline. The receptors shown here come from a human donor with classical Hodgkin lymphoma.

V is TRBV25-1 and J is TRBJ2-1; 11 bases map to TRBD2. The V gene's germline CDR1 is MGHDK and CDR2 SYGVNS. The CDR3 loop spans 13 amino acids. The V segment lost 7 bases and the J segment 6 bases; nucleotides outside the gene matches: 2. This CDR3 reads CASTTSGSNEQFF. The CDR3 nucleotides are TGTGCCAGCACTACTAGCGGGAGCAATGAGCAGTTCTTC.

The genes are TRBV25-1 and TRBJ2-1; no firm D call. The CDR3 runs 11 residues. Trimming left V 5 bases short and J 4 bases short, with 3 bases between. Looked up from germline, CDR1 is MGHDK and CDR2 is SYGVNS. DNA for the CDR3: TGTGCCAGCAGTATTTACAATGAGCAGTTCTTC. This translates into CASSIYNEQFF.

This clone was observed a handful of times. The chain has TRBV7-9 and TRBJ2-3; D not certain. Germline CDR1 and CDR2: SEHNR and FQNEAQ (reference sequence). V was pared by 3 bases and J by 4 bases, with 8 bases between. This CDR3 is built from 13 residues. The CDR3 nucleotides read TGTGCCAGCAGCTTCCCTGGCGCAGATACGCAGTATTTT. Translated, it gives CASSFPGADTQYF.

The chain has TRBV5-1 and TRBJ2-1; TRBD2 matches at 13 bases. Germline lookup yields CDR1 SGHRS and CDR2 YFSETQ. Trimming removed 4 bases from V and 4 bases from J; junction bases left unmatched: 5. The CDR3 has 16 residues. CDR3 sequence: CASSPSLAGGYNEQFF. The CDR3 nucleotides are TGCGCCAGCAGCCCTTCACTAGCGGGAGGGTACAATGAGCAGTTCTTC.

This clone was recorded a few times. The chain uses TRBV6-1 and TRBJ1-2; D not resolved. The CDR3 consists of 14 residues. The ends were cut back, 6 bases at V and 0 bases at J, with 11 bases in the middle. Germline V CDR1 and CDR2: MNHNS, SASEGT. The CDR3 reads CASRAAGTNYGYTF. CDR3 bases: TGTGCCAGCAGAGCCGCGGGAACTAACTATGGCTACACCTTC.

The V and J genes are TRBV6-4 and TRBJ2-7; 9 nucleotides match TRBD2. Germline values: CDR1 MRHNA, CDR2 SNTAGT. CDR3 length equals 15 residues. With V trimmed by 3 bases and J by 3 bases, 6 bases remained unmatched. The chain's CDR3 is CASSELSSGVYEQYF. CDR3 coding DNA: TGTGCCAGCAGTGAACTGTCTAGCGGGGTCTACGAGCAGTACTTC.

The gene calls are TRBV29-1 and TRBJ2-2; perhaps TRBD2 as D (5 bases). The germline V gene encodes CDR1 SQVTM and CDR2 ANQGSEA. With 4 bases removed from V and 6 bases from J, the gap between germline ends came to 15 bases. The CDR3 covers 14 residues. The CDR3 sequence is CSVGVQPGSGELFF. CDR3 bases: TGCAGCGTTGGTGTCCAGCCGGGGTCCGGGGAGCTGTTTTTT.

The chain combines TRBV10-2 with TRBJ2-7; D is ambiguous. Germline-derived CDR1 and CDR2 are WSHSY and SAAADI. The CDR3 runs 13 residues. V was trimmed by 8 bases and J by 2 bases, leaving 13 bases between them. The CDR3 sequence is CASGRHYTYEQYF. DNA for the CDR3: TGCGCCAGCGGCAGGCACTATACCTACGAGCAGTACTTC.

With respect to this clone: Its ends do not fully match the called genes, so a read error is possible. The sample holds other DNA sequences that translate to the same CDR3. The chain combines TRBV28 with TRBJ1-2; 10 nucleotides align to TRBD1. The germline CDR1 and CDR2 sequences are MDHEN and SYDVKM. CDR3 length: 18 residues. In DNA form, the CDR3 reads TGCGCCAGCAGCACTTGGACAGGGGGATCTGTTTCCTACTTTGGCTACACCTTC. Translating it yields CASSTWTGGSVSYFGYTF.

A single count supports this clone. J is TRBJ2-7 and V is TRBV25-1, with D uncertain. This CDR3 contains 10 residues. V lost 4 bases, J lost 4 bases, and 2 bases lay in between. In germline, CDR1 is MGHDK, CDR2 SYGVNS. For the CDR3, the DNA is TGTGCCAGCAGTGGGTACGAGCAGTACTTC. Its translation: CASSGYEQYF.

CDR3 loop: CASSLTGPSGNTIYF. CDR3 DNA: TGCGCCAGCAGCTTGACAGGTCCATCTGGAAACACCATATATTTT. The chain combines TRBV5-1 with TRBJ1-3; D may be TRBD1 (5 bases). Trimming took off 1 base at V and 1 base at J, with 9 bases between the two ends. Germline-derived CDR1 and CDR2 are SGHRS and YFSETQ. CDR3 length equals 15 residues.

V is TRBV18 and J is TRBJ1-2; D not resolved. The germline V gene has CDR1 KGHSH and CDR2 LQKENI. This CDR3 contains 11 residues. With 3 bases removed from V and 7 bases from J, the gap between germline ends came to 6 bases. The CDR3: CASSPDIGYTF. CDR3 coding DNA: TGTGCCAGCTCACCCGACATTGGCTACACCTTC.

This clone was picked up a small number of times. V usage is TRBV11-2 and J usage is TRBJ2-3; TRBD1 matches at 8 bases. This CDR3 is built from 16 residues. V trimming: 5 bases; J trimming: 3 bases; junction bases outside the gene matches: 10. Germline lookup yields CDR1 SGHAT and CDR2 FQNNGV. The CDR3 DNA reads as TGTGCCAGCAGCCAGGGACAGGCCTGGAGGACAGATACGCAGTATTTT. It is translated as CASSQGQAWRTDTQYF.

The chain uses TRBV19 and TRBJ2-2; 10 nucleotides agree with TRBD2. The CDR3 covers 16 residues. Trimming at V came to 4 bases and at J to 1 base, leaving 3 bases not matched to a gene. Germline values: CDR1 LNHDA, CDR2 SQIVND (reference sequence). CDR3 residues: CASSNRLAGNTGELFF. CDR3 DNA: TGTGCCAGTAGTAACAGACTAGCGGGGAACACCGGGGAGCTGTTTTTT.

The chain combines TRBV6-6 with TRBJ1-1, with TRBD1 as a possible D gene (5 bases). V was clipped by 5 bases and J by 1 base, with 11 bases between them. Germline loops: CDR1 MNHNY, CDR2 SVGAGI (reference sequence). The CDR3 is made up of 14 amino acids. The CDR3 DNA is TGTGCCAGCAGTGTCGGGGGGGGGAACACTGAAGCTTTCTTT. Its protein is CASSVGGGNTEAFF.

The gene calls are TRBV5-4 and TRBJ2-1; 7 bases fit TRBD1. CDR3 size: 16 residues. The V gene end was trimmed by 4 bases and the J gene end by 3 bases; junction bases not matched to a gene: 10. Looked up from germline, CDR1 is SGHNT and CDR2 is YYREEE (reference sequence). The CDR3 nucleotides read TGTGCCAGCAGCCCGGCAGGGGGAGAAGACTACAATGAGCAGTTCTTC. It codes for CASSPAGGEDYNEQFF. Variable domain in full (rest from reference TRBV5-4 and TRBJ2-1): ETGVTQSPTHLIKTRGQQVTLRCSSQSGHNTVSWYQQALGQGPQFIFQYYREEENGRGNFPPRFSGLQFPNYSSELNVNALELDDSALYLCASSPAGGEDYNEQFFGPGTRLTVL.

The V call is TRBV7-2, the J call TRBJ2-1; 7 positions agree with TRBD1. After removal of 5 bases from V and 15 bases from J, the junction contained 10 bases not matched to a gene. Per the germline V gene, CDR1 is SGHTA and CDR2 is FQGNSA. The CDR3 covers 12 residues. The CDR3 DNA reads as TGTGCCAGCAGCCCATCCGACAGGGTATTGTTCTTC. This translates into CASSPSDRVLFF. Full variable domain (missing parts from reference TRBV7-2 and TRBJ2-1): GAGVSQSPSNKVTEKGKDVELRCDPISGHTALYWYRQSLGQGLEFLIYFQGNSAPDKSGLPSDRFSAERTGGSVSTLTIQRTQQEDSAVYLCASSPSDRVLFFGPGTRLTVL.

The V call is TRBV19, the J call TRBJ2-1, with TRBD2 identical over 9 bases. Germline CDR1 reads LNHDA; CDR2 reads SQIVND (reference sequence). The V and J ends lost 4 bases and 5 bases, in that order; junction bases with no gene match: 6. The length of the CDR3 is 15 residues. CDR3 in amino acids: CASSTQTSGNNEQFF. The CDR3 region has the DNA TGTGCCAGTAGTACCCAGACTAGCGGCAACAATGAGCAGTTCTTC.

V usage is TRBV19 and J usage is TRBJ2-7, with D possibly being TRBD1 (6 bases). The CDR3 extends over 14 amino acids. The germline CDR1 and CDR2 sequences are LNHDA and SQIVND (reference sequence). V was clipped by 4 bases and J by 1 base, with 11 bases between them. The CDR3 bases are TGTGCCAGTAGTACCCGACAGGTGTCCTACGAGCAGTACTTC. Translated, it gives CASSTRQVSYEQYF.

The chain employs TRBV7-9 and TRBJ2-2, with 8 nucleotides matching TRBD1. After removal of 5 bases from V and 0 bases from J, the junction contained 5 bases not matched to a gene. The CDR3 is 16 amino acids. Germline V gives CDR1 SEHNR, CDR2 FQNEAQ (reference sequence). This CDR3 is CASSPSTGANTGELFF. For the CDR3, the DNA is TGTGCCAGCAGCCCATCGACAGGGGCGAACACCGGGGAGCTGTTTTTT.

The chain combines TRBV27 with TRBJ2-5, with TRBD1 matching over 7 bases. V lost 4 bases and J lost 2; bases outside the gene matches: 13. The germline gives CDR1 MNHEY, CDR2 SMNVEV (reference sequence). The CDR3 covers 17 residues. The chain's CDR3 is CASSSNPDRVGQETQYF. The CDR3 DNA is TGTGCCAGCAGTTCTAACCCCGACAGGGTCGGGCAAGAGACCCAGTACTTC.

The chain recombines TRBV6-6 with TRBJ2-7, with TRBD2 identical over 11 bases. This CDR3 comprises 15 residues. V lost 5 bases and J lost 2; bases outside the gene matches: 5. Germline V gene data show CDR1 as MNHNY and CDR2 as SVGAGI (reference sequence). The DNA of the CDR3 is TGTGCCAGCAGTAAGCTAGCGGGAGGAACCTACGAGCAGTACTTC. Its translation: CASSKLAGGTYEQYF.

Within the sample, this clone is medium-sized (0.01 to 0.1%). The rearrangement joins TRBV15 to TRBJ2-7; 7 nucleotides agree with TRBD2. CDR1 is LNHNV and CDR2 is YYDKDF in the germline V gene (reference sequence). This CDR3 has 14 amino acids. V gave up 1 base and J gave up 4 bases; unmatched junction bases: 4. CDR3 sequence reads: CATSRGASGYEQYF. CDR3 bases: TGTGCCACCAGCAGAGGGGCTAGCGGATACGAGCAGTACTTC.

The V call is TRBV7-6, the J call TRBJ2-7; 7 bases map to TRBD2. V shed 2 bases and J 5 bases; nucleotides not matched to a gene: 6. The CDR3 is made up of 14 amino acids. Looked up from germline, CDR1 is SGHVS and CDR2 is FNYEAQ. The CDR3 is CASSLNGGGNEQYF. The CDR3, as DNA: TGTGCCAGCAGCTTAAATGGGGGGGGTAACGAGCAGTACTTC. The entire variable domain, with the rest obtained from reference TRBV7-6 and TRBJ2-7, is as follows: GAGVSQSPRYKVTKRGQDVALRCDPISGHVSLYWYRQALGQGPEFLTYFNYEAQQDKSGLPNDRFSAERPEGSISTLTIQRTEQRDSAMYRCASSLNGGGNEQYFGPGTRLTVT.